This TCR beta chain stems from a study of human T cells and chemical hapten exposure. Study-wide background: Doses of diphenylcyclopropenone went to the patients' scalps weekly throughout the roughly 24-week study. General study points: Against controls, expanded TCRs gave rise to significantly more large CDR3 similarity clusters.

This CDR3 region has 14 residues. V was shortened by 2 bases and J by 1 base, with 9 bases between the two germline ends. Germline CDR1 reads SGHRS; CDR2 reads YFSETQ. For this clonotype: Its antigen is unknown.

Time point of the sample: pre-sensitization, week 0. Treatment denoted: therapeutic diphenylcyclopropenone sensitization with weekly scalp DPC. In the original workflow: There were a median of roughly 100,000 TCRs per sample, with a range from 23,224 to 690,600. TCRdb fed the RACE reads into MiXCR, producing one record per CDR3 protein. Here the V and J calls rest on TCRdb's processing, not on the authors' analysis. The table lists fewer than 60,000 distinct CDR3 sequences, 11% of them singletons, with 3.5% to 4.5% in the top ten. The sample was whole blood, taken in connection with sensitization to the hapten diphenylcyclopropenone (DPC). V gene TRBV5-1 combines with J gene TRBJ1-1, with D possibly TRBD1 on 5 matching bases. The TCR originated in a woman aged 35 to 49 with alopecia areata. Some clones in this sample may be carry-over from other donors' samples. CDR3 sequence: CASSFRGTNTEAFF. The CDR3 nucleotides are TGCGCCAGCAGCTTCCGGGGCACGAACACTGAAGCTTTCTTT.